The rows below give T cell receptor beta chains drawn from one sample of a study of monozygotic twins with inflammatory bowel disease. From the 5' RACE reads, TCRdb lists one entry per CDR3 protein and no DNA. The repertoire table contains under 150,000 distinct CDR3 sequences. The sample consisted of blood. These receptors were collected from a human donor with ulcerative colitis or Crohn's disease, or a healthy co-twin of an affected twin (not recorded which). Both conserved end residues are part of each CDR3. Each record gives: V gene, J gene, CDR3 protein.

V gene: TRBV12-3/TRBV12-4
J gene: TRBJ1-2
CDR3 protein: CASSPSRAGFYGYTF

V gene: TRBV5-1
J gene: TRBJ2-5
CDR3 protein: CASSSTGRWETQYF

V gene: TRBV5-1
J gene: TRBJ2-1
CDR3 protein: CASSLETGNYNEQFF

V gene: TRBV6-5
J gene: TRBJ2-7
CDR3 protein: CASSYRGHYEQYF

V gene: TRBV9
J gene: TRBJ1-2
CDR3 protein: CASSVGGGARGYTF

V gene: TRBV9
J gene: TRBJ1-1
CDR3 protein: CASSSQGGTEAFF

V gene: TRBV18
J gene: TRBJ2-2
CDR3 protein: CASSPNLGGSTGELFF

V gene: TRBV20-1
J gene: TRBJ1-4
CDR3 protein: CSASRPRDPNEKLFF

V gene: TRBV7-2
J gene: TRBJ2-5
CDR3 protein: CASRRLVEETQYF

V gene: TRBV11-2
J gene: TRBJ2-3
CDR3 protein: CASSLLVGTDTQYF

V gene: TRBV20-1
J gene: TRBJ1-1
CDR3 protein: CSASGLTGTLGTEAFF

V gene: TRBV20-1
J gene: TRBJ1-2
CDR3 protein: CSASPGQGARAF

V gene: TRBV12-3/TRBV12-4
J gene: TRBJ1-1
CDR3 protein: CASSPSPGQGNTEAFF

V gene: TRBV20-1
J gene: TRBJ2-5
CDR3 protein: CSARSPGQGSGTQYF

V gene: TRBV20-1
J gene: TRBJ1-5
CDR3 protein: CSASHSRANQPQHF

V gene: TRBV3-1
J gene: TRBJ1-6
CDR3 protein: CASSQFSFRAIKNNSPLHF

V gene: TRBV28
J gene: TRBJ2-5
CDR3 protein: CASRPGGAGETQYF

V gene: TRBV6-5
J gene: TRBJ2-1
CDR3 protein: CASSYSPSFLGHEQFF

V gene: TRBV15
J gene: TRBJ1-4
CDR3 protein: CATSRALATNEKLFF

V gene: TRBV20-1
J gene: TRBJ2-4
CDR3 protein: CSASRTTSGEVAKNIQYF

V gene: TRBV5-1
J gene: TRBJ1-1
CDR3 protein: CASSWPTENTEAFF

V gene: TRBV20-1
J gene: TRBJ2-3
CDR3 protein: CSARDTGVDTQYF

V gene: TRBV7-2
J gene: TRBJ2-7
CDR3 protein: CASSFQGNYEQYF

V gene: TRBV13
J gene: TRBJ1-5
CDR3 protein: CASSFWTGNQPQHF

V gene: TRBV4-1
J gene: TRBJ2-7
CDR3 protein: CASSQDLAYEQYF

V gene: TRBV2
J gene: TRBJ2-3
CDR3 protein: CASSWLAGAPSTDTQYF

V gene: TRBV5-8
J gene: TRBJ2-1
CDR3 protein: CASSYKYSDRDGSWFF

V gene: TRBV15
J gene: TRBJ2-5
CDR3 protein: CATNGDSTLEETQYF

V gene: TRBV3-1
J gene: TRBJ2-7
CDR3 protein: CASSHPNRVEQYF

V gene: TRBV5-1
J gene: TRBJ2-1
CDR3 protein: CASSLRTSGYNEQFF